Listed below are T cell receptor beta chains from one sample, sequenced in a study of T cells in Graves' hyperthyroidism and ophthalmopathy. TCRdb reanalysed the multiplex PCR reads using MiXCR and keeps one entry per CDR3 protein. The top ten clones hold 8.9% of a sample with roughly 840,000 distinct CDR3 sequences, more than 30% of them seen once. Sequenced: blood. These TCRs come from a man younger than 30 with Graves' hyperthyroidism. Each CDR3 is given without its conserved first and last residue. The D gene is left open where the match is weak.

TRBV12-5	TRBJ1-1	TRBD1	ASGTGTANTEAF
TRBV5-1	TRBJ1-1	-	ASSGSTGTEAF
TRBV7-6	TRBJ2-7	-	ASSSRDTARQY
TRBV2	TRBJ2-7	-	ASSSDTRGGIYEQY
TRBV5-4	TRBJ2-7	-	ASSQAQAYEQY
TRBV7-2	TRBJ1-1	-	ASSYQGPPATPEAF
TRBV2	TRBJ1-2	TRBD1	ASSDRGPPNYGYT
TRBV11-2	TRBJ1-5	-	ASSSERNQPQH
TRBV27	TRBJ2-5	-	AAPGEETQY
TRBV7-9	TRBJ1-1	TRBD1	ASSFWTGLNTEAF
TRBV6-5	TRBJ2-7	TRBD1	ASSYRGRANEQY
TRBV20-1	TRBJ1-3	TRBD1	SGRDSSGNTIY
TRBV7-2	TRBJ1-1	TRBD1	ASSLLFPGQNEAF
TRBV7-9	TRBJ2-7	TRBD2	ASSLALATYEQY
TRBV7-8	TRBJ1-6	-	ASSFGVNSPLH
TRBV5-1	TRBJ2-5	TRBD1	ASQGAGGRQETQY
TRBV19	TRBJ1-5	-	ASTESGGRQPQH
TRBV6-5	TRBJ1-2	TRBD1	ASSFGTGGPGGYT
TRBV25-1	TRBJ1-1	TRBD1	ASSELGDSEVDTEAF
TRBV10-2	TRBJ1-6	-	ASRTVNNSPLH
TRBV7-1	TRBJ2-7	TRBD2	ASSSTSGRLMSYEQY
TRBV7-9	TRBJ2-2	-	ASTPTSTSNTGELF
TRBV6-1	TRBJ2-6	-	ASSPHGSSGANVLT
TRBV6-6	TRBJ2-5	TRBD1	ASSWDSIETQY
TRBV10-3	TRBJ2-6	TRBD1	AISRDSSSGANVLT
TRBV7-6	TRBJ1-2	-	ASSPRASDYGYT
TRBV19	TRBJ1-1	-	ASTAGAEAF
TRBV29-1	TRBJ1-1	-	SVAQAPTEAF
TRBV7-8	TRBJ2-2	-	ASSYGASWGTGELF
TRBV6-5	TRBJ2-5	-	ASSPSGWLATQY
TRBV2	TRBJ2-7	-	ASSGLAGASEQY
TRBV10-3	TRBJ2-5	-	AISLGVTGVEETQY
TRBV11-2	TRBJ2-7	-	ASSPGGGFEQY
TRBV6-5	TRBJ1-5	-	ASSPTAHRTQH
TRBV7-9	TRBJ2-5	-	ASSLGKETQY
TRBV2	TRBJ2-7	TRBD1	ASSGGTVKYEQY
TRBV13	TRBJ1-2	TRBD1	ASSSVQGWGYGYT
TRBV2	TRBJ2-3	-	ASSARTGKGLGYTQY
TRBV18	TRBJ1-1	-	ASSRPETEAF
TRBV11-2	TRBJ1-6	TRBD1	ASSPLTGLNSPLH
TRBV19	TRBJ1-2	-	ASLRLGANYGYT
TRBV20-1	TRBJ2-5	TRBD1	SAREGQDMETQY
TRBV12-3/TRBV12-4	TRBJ2-7	-	ASSWRDSYEQY
TRBV29-1	TRBJ1-4	-	SVGTFQNEKLF
TRBV25-1	TRBJ1-1	TRBD1	ASSGDRGHNTEAF
TRBV10-3	TRBJ1-5	-	AISAFTGPNQPQH
TRBV20-1	TRBJ2-2	TRBD2	SAYFAPGLAGPRNTGELF
TRBV10-3	TRBJ1-1	-	ASSSPQGLMNTEAF